This is a list of T cell receptor beta chains from one sample in a study of CD8+ T cells in alopecia areata. TCRdb's table, derived via immunoSEQ multiplex PCR, lists solely in-frame clones and lacks some. The table has about 64,000 clones, 44% seen once. What was sequenced was NKG2D-low CD8+ T cells sorted from blood. All receptors come from a human donor with alopecia areata. CDR3s include the opening cysteine and the closing phenylalanine or tryptophan. Each record gives: V gene, J gene, D gene, clone size, CDR3 protein, CDR3 DNA. A D gene is named only where the DNA matches it firmly. Clone size appears in some rows only: once, few, many, or a class for an expanded clone.

TRBV4-3	TRBJ2-3	TRBD2	-	CASSQHQFERGTDTQYF	TGCGCCAGCAGCCAACACCAATTTGAGCGGGGGACAGATACGCAGTATTTT
TRBV9	TRBJ2-7	-	-	CASSSGGSEQYF	TGTGCCAGCTCCTCAGGCGGAAGCGAGCAGTACTTC
TRBV4-3	TRBJ2-1	-	-	CASSQDRLDFNEQFF	TGCGCCAGCAGCCAAGATCGGCTGGACTTTAATGAGCAGTTCTTC
TRBV4-2	TRBJ2-1	-	few	CASSQGQDNEQFF	TGTGCCAGCAGCCAGGGACAAGACAATGAGCAGTTCTTC
TRBV5-1	TRBJ2-3	TRBD2	-	CASSLGLPGLAGGRSDTQYF	TGCGCCAGCAGCTTGGGACTTCCGGGACTAGCGGGAGGGAGATCAGATACGCAGTATTTT
TRBV27	TRBJ2-3	-	-	CASSLRARGTDTQYF	TGTGCCAGCAGTTTAAGGGCAAGGGGCACAGATACGCAGTATTTT
TRBV29-1	TRBJ2-2	TRBD1	few	CSVGRDRLNTGELFF	TGCAGCGTTGGCCGGGACAGGCTGAACACCGGGGAGCTGTTTTTT
TRBV5-1	TRBJ2-7	-	-	CASSFGLYYEQYF	TGCGCCAGCAGCTTCGGGCTTTACTACGAGCAGTACTTC
TRBV5-6	TRBJ2-1	-	-	CASSLDSWEAHEQFF	TGTGCCAGCAGCTTGGATAGCTGGGAGGCCCATGAGCAGTTCTTC
TRBV28	TRBJ2-3	-	-	CASTSQRGARGDTQYF	TGTGCCAGCACCTCACAAAGGGGGGCCCGAGGAGATACGCAGTATTTT
TRBV28	TRBJ2-7	-	-	CASSLSYAGNEQYF	TGTGCCAGCAGTTTATCTTACGCAGGCAACGAGCAGTACTTC
TRBV27	TRBJ2-3	-	-	CASIKADTQYF	TGTGCCAGCATAAAGGCGGATACGCAGTATTTT
TRBV2	TRBJ2-1	-	-	CASSAYNEQFF	TGTGCCAGCAGTGCCTACAATGAGCAGTTCTTC
TRBV27	TRBJ1-2	-	-	CASSLSAVDYGYTF	TGTGCCAGCAGTTTATCAGCGGTAGACTATGGCTACACCTTC
TRBV29-1	TRBJ2-2	-	few	CSAWTGELFF	TGCAGCGCTTGGACCGGGGAGCTGTTTTTT
TRBV29-1	TRBJ2-5	-	-	CSATGNQETQYF	TGCAGCGCAACCGGGAACCAAGAGACCCAGTACTTC
TRBV10-2	TRBJ2-1	-	few	CASSEGGGQFF	TGCGCCAGCAGTGAGGGAGGGGGGCAGTTCTTC
TRBV13	TRBJ1-4	-	-	CASSQTGDNEKLFF	TGTGCCAGCAGCCAGACAGGAGACAATGAAAAACTGTTTTTT
TRBV5-1	TRBJ2-7	-	-	CASSLAVVDEQYF	TGCGCCAGCAGCTTGGCTGTAGTGGATGAGCAGTACTTC
TRBV11-2	TRBJ1-6	-	-	CASSPERYYNSPLHF	TGTGCCAGCAGCCCAGAACGATACTATAATTCACCCCTCCACTTT
TRBV5-6	TRBJ2-3	-	-	CASSLPTGNTDTQYF	TGTGCCAGCAGCCTTCCGACAGGAAACACAGATACGCAGTATTTT
TRBV4-3	TRBJ2-3	-	-	CASSQAGSTDTQYF	TGCGCCAGCAGCCAAGCCGGTAGCACAGATACGCAGTATTTT
TRBV7-9	TRBJ2-1	-	-	CASSLGQGGTYNEQFF	TGTGCCAGCAGCTTAGGACAGGGAGGCACCTACAATGAGCAGTTCTTC
TRBV5-6	TRBJ2-7	-	-	CASSLAVGEQYF	TGTGCCAGCAGCTTGGCCGTCGGTGAGCAGTACTTC
TRBV27	TRBJ2-7	-	-	CASSSGAAYEQYF	TGTGCCAGCAGCTCGGGGGCTGCCTACGAGCAGTACTTC
TRBV2	TRBJ2-7	-	medium-sized	CASSPNSGAPEQYF	TGTGCCAGCAGTCCCAATTCGGGGGCTCCCGAGCAGTACTTC
TRBV30	TRBJ1-1	-	-	CAWRWGRGTEAFF	TGTGCCTGGAGATGGGGGAGAGGGACTGAAGCTTTCTTT
TRBV6-5	TRBJ2-5	-	-	CASSYAGTETQYF	TGTGCCAGCAGTTACGCAGGGACAGAGACCCAGTACTTC
TRBV4-2	TRBJ2-2	TRBD2	-	CASSDRGREAGELFF	TGTGCCAGCAGCGACCGCGGGAGGGAGGCCGGGGAGCTGTTTTTT
TRBV27	TRBJ2-1	-	-	CASSPLNNEQFF	TGTGCCAGCAGTCCGCTAAACAATGAGCAGTTCTTC
TRBV14	TRBJ2-7	TRBD1	few	CASSDPGQFDEQYF	TGTGCCAGCAGCGATCCGGGACAGTTCGACGAGCAGTACTTC
TRBV19	TRBJ2-5	TRBD1	few	CASNPGTGQETQYF	TGTGCCAGTAACCCCGGGACAGGGCAAGAGACCCAGTACTTC
TRBV28	TRBJ1-1	-	few	CASSLGVRGEAFF	TGTGCCAGCAGTTTAGGGGTGAGGGGTGAAGCTTTCTTT
TRBV7-9	TRBJ2-5	TRBD2	few	CASSLSGRLQETQYF	TGTGCCAGCAGCCTTAGCGGGAGACTACAAGAGACCCAGTACTTC
TRBV5-4	TRBJ2-1	-	few	CASSSNDGYNEQFF	TGTGCCAGCAGCTCCAATGACGGCTACAATGAGCAGTTCTTC
TRBV7-9	TRBJ2-5	-	few	CASSRNGWETQYF	TGTGCCAGCAGCCGAAACGGGTGGGAGACCCAGTACTTC
TRBV4-1	TRBJ2-7	-	-	CASSPSGRREQYF	TGCGCCAGCAGCCCGTCGGGCCGTCGAGAGCAGTACTTC
TRBV7-9	TRBJ2-5	TRBD2	-	CASSPRLAGTQETQYF	TGTGCCAGCAGCCCCCGACTAGCGGGGACGCAAGAGACCCAGTACTTC
TRBV27	TRBJ2-1	-	-	CASSPRAYNEQFF	TGTGCCAGCAGTCCAAGGGCTTACAATGAGCAGTTCTTC
TRBV4-1	TRBJ2-1	TRBD2	many	CASSPLAGVHNEQFF	TGCGCCAGCAGCCCCCTAGCGGGAGTCCACAATGAGCAGTTCTTC
TRBV7-9	TRBJ2-5	TRBD1	-	CASSLASRGETQYF	TGTGCCAGCAGCTTAGCTTCCAGGGGGGAGACCCAGTACTTC
TRBV23-1	TRBJ1-2	-	few	CASSQLQGPPYGYTF	TGCGCCAGCAGTCAACTACAGGGTCCCCCCTATGGCTACACCTTC
TRBV4-1	TRBJ2-2	-	-	CASSHGPNTGELFF	TGCGCCAGCAGCCACGGACCCAACACCGGGGAGCTGTTTTTT